The TCR beta chain described here comes from a study of early T cells in non-severe SARS-CoV-2 infection. Study information: Unpaired chains resulted from sequencing bulk RNA of unsorted whole blood.

General observations from the study: VDJdb-based annotation leaned toward anti-spike CD8 responses and missed private and CD4 specificities.

As to this clonotype: The antigen is not known.

The germline V and J ends were trimmed by 4 bases and 6 bases, with 10 bases remaining between them. The CDR3 spans 13 residues. Attachment of unique molecular identifiers to individual cDNA molecules was performed. TCRdb re-called the 5' RACE reads with MiXCR, one entry per CDR3 protein. Altogether about 23,000 distinct CDR3 sequences are present, over 4% being singletons, with the ten largest covering about 7.8%. The receptor's source is an adult who was a healthcare worker with PCR-confirmed SARS-CoV-2 infection or an uninfected control (not recorded which). This chain connects TRBV12-3 or TRBV12-4 to TRBJ1-5; D call uncertain. Sequenced material: whole blood. CDR3 nucleotide sequence: TGTGCCAGCAGTTATGGCAGAGCTCAGCCCCAGCATTTT. Its protein product is CASSYGRAQPQHF.